At least ten counts were recorded for the clone carrying this TCR beta chain. Attachment of unique molecular identifiers to individual cDNA molecules was performed. Each CDR3 protein is one row after TCRdb ran MiXCR on the 5' RACE reads. The sample contains about 39,000 distinct CDR3 sequences, 5.5% of which appear only once. The entry originates in a study of early T cells in non-severe SARS-CoV-2 infection. Germline loops: CDR1 MNHNY, CDR2 SVGAGI (reference sequence). The CDR3 runs 18 residues. Trimming took 2 bases from V and 1 from J; bases not matched to a gene: 7. This sample comprised whole blood, obtained at baseline. The chain carries TRBV6-6 and TRBJ2-6; 8 bases line up with TRBD1. The TCR originated in an adult who was a healthcare worker with PCR-confirmed SARS-CoV-2 infection or an uninfected control (not recorded which). As DNA, the CDR3 is TGTGCCAGCAGTTACGGCCAGGGGGCGAGATCTGGGGCCAACGTCCTGACTTTC. This gives the protein CASSYGQGARSGANVLTF.